This TCR beta chain comes out of a study of T-cell reconstitution after alpha-beta-depleted transplantation in children. Germline V gene sequence: CDR1 LNHDA, CDR2 SQIVND (reference sequence). The trim removed 5 bases at V and 7 bases at J, leaving 8 bases unmatched. The CDR3 sequence is 15 residues long. The TCRbeta library incorporated unique molecular identifiers. TCRdb independently ran MiXCR on the PCR reads; one entry per CDR3 protein. The sample has about 360,000 distinct CDR3 sequences, roughly 14% seen once; the top ten hold approximately 4.3%. The specimen comprised PBMCs, sampled from the stem cell graft. The chain recombines TRBV19 with TRBJ2-1; 10 bases map to TRBD1. This receptor was identified in a human donor who donated a stem cell graft to a child with Fanconi anemia. The CDR3 bases are TGTGCCAGTAGTCCCGGGACAGGGGCTTTGAATGAGCAGTTCTTC. Its protein product is CASSPGTGALNEQFF. Drawing the rest from reference TRBV19 and TRBJ2-1, the complete variable domain is DGGITQSPKYLFRKEGQNVTLSCEQNLNHDAMYWYRQDPGQGLRLIYYSQIVNDFQKGDIAEGYSVSREKKESFPLTVTSAQKNPTAFYLCASSPGTGALNEQFFGPGTRLTVL.